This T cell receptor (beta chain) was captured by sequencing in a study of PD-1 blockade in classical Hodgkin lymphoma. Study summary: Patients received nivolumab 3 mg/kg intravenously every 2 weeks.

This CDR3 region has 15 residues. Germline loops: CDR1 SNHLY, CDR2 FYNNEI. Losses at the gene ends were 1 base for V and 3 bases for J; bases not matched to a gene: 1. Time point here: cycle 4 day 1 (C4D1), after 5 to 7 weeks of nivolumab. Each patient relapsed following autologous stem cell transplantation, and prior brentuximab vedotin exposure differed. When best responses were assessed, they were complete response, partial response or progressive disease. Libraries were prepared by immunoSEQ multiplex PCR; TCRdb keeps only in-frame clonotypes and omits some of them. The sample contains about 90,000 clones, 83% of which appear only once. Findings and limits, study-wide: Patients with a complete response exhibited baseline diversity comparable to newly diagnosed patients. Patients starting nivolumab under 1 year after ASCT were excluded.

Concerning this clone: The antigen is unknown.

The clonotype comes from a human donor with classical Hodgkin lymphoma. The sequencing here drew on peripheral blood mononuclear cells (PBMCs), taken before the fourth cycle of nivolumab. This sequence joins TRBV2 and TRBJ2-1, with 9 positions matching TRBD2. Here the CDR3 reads CASSEGLAVYNEQFF. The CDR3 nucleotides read TGTGCCAGCAGTGAAGGACTAGCGGTCTACAATGAGCAGTTCTTC. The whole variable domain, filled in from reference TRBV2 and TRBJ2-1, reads EPEVTQTPSHQVTQMGQEVILRCVPISNHLYFYWYRQILGQKVEFLVSFYNNEISEKSEIFDDQFSVERPDGSNFTLKIRSTKLEDSAMYFCASSEGLAVYNEQFFGPGTRLTVL.